This entry lists 22 T cell receptor beta chains sequenced from one sample in a study of blood T cell repertoires in COVID-19. The table came from immunoSEQ multiplex PCR; TCRdb's copy has only in-frame clones and leaves some out. Of about 180,000 clones listed, 88% are singletons. Input material: peripheral blood. The receptors come from a woman aged 25 to 39 with acute or convalescent COVID-19.

This clone occurred a few times. This chain connects TRBV7-8 to TRBJ2-7; the D is unclear. There are 15 residues in the CDR3. The V end was cut by 1 base, the J end by 0 bases, with 10 bases between. Germline CDR1 reads SGHVS; CDR2 reads FQNEAQ. DNA of the CDR3: TGTGCCAGCAGCTTAGTAGCCGGTAACTCCTACGAGCAGTACTTC. The encoded protein is CASSLVAGNSYEQYF. Looking up the rest from reference TRBV7-8 and TRBJ2-7 gives the full variable domain: GAGVSQSPRYKVAKRGQDVALRCDPISGHVSLFWYQQALGQGPEFLTYFQNEAQLDKSGLPSDRFFAERPEGSVSTLKIQRTQQEDSAVYLCASSLVAGNSYEQYFGPGTRLTVT.

In this sample, this clone turned up many times. The identical CDR3 is also encoded by other nucleotide sequences in the sample. Here the CDR3 DNA reads TGTGCCAGCAGTTTATCCAGGGAAGAGACCCAGTACTTC. Residues: CASSLSREETQYF. The chain carries TRBV27 and TRBJ2-5; D is possibly TRBD1 (5 bases). This CDR3 is 13 amino acids long. V was cut by 0 bases and J by 3 bases, with 5 bases left in between. Germline V gene data show CDR1 as MNHEY and CDR2 as SMNVEV (reference sequence).

The V call is TRBV2, the J call TRBJ2-5; tentatively, D is TRBD1 (5 bases). The CDR3 length is 11 residues. V lost 8 bases and J lost 3, with 7 bases in between. Per germline, CDR1 SNHLY and CDR2 FYNNEI. The CDR3 here is CASDREETQYF. CDR3 bases: TGTGCCAGCGACAGAGAAGAGACCCAGTACTTC. The full variable domain, its missing parts supplied by reference TRBV2 and TRBJ2-5, is EPEVTQTPSHQVTQMGQEVILRCVPISNHLYFYWYRQILGQKVEFLVSFYNNEISEKSEIFDDQFSVERPDGSNFTLKIRSTKLEDSAMYFCASDREETQYFGPGTRLLVL.

The chain combines TRBV3-1 (or the pseudogene TRBV3-2) with TRBJ2-1; D is unresolved. This CDR3 is built from 15 residues. CDR1 and CDR2 (germline): LGHDT, YNNKEL (reference sequence). The V end lost 3 bases, the J end lost 3 bases, and 12 bases lay between the germline ends. In DNA form, the CDR3 reads TGTGCCAGCAGCCATGCTAGTGCGATCTACAATGAGCAGTTCTTC. Amino acid sequence: CASSHASAIYNEQFF.

The chain couples TRBV29-1 to TRBJ2-7; D is possibly TRBD1 (6 bases). Trimming removed 3 bases at V and 5 bases at J, with 8 bases between. This CDR3 spans 11 amino acids. Germline V lookup: CDR1 SQVTM, CDR2 ANQGSEA. CDR3 loop: CSVEGAHEQYF. CDR3 nucleotides: TGCAGCGTTGAGGGGGCCCACGAGCAGTACTTC.

This clone was seen just once. V and J are TRBV30 and TRBJ2-3, with 8 nucleotides matching TRBD2. The J segment lost 3 bases and the V segment lost 2 bases, leaving 4 bases of the junction unmatched. Germline lookup yields CDR1 GTSNPN and CDR2 SVGIG (reference sequence). The length of the CDR3 is 14 residues. The CDR3 here is CAWSRGGRTDTQYF. CDR3 coding DNA: TGTGCCTGGAGTAGGGGCGGGAGGACAGATACGCAGTATTTT.

This clone was observed once. V is TRBV5-5 and J is TRBJ2-7; 10 bases map to TRBD1. The J segment lost 4 bases and the V segment lost 4 bases, leaving 5 bases of the junction unmatched. Germline values: CDR1 SGHKS, CDR2 YYEKEE (reference sequence). The length of the CDR3 is 14 residues. CDR3 nucleotide sequence: TGTGCCAGCAGCCCGGGACAGGGGAATTACGAGCAGTACTTC. It yields the protein CASSPGQGNYEQYF.

The chain carries TRBV5-4 and TRBJ2-7; TRBD1 matches at 8 bases. Germline loops: CDR1 SGHNT, CDR2 YYREEE (reference sequence). This CDR3 has 14 amino acids. The J segment lost 3 bases and the V segment lost 1 base, leaving 3 bases of the junction unmatched. The CDR3, as DNA: TGTGCCAGCAGCTTGCTGGGACAGGACTACGAGCAGTACTTC. This sequence encodes CASSLLGQDYEQYF.

The chain employs TRBV11-2 and TRBJ1-3; a possible D gene is TRBD1 (5 bases). The CDR3 has 16 residues. With 1 base removed from V and 7 bases from J, the gap between germline ends came to 17 bases. Germline V gene lookup returns CDR1 SGHAT and CDR2 FQNNGV. The chain's CDR3 is CASSLGTPGGFNTIYF. The CDR3 DNA sequence: TGTGCCAGCAGCTTAGGAACACCCGGGGGATTTAACACCATATATTTT.

This clone appeared a few times. The V and J genes are TRBV12-3 or TRBV12-4 and TRBJ1-1; no reliable D call. The germline V and J ends were trimmed by 6 bases and 6 bases, with 14 bases remaining between them. This CDR3 has 13 amino acids. CDR3 DNA: TGTGCCAGCAGGAACTCCCCCTTCGCTGAAGCTTTCTTT. Its protein product is CASRNSPFAEAFF.

The chain links TRBV7-9 to TRBJ1-2; no clear D gene. Germline CDR1 SEHNR, CDR2 FQNEAQ (reference sequence). Trimming removed 5 bases at V and 8 bases at J, with 21 bases between. The CDR3 runs 15 residues. DNA of the CDR3: TGTGCCAGCAGCGACTCCGCGCGGGAACCCGAGGGCTACACCTTC. Protein: CASSDSAREPEGYTF. The variable domain in full, with the rest retrieved from reference TRBV7-9 and TRBJ1-2, is DTGVSQNPRHKITKRGQNVTFRCDPISEHNRLYWYRQTLGQGPEFLTYFQNEAQLEKSRLLSDRFSAERPKGSFSTLEIQRTEQGDSAMYLCASSDSAREPEGYTFGSGTRLTVV.

As DNA, the CDR3 is TGTGCCAGCAGCTCAGGGAGGCTGGATACGTACGAGCAGTACTTC. Translation: CASSSGRLDTYEQYF. This chain connects TRBV7-9 to TRBJ2-7, with D possibly matching TRBD2 (6 bases). Trimming removed 4 bases at V and 4 bases at J, with 17 bases between. This CDR3 region has 15 residues. The V gene's germline CDR1 is SEHNR and CDR2 FQNEAQ (reference sequence). The variable domain in full, with the rest retrieved from reference TRBV7-9 and TRBJ2-7, is DTGVSQNPRHKITKRGQNVTFRCDPISEHNRLYWYRQTLGQGPEFLTYFQNEAQLEKSRLLSDRFSAERPKGSFSTLEIQRTEQGDSAMYLCASSSGRLDTYEQYFGPGTRLTVT.

The V gene is TRBV9, the J gene TRBJ1-3, with 7 bases lining up with TRBD1. CDR1 is SGDLS and CDR2 is YYNGEE in the germline V gene. The CDR3 loop spans 15 amino acids. The J segment lost 8 bases and the V segment lost 3 bases, leaving 11 bases of the junction unmatched. The CDR3 nucleotides read TGTGCCAGCAGCGATCATCCTACAGGGGTCCACACCATATATTTT. Translating it yields CASSDHPTGVHTIYF.

V gene TRBV11-2 combines with J gene TRBJ2-2; D perhaps matches TRBD2 (6 bases). This CDR3 is built from 15 residues. Trimming took off 5 bases at V and 0 bases at J, with 10 bases between the two ends. The germline V gene has CDR1 SGHAT and CDR2 FQNNGV. CDR3 loop: CASSDRDSNTGELFF. Here the CDR3 DNA reads TGTGCCAGCAGCGACCGGGACTCGAACACCGGGGAGCTGTTTTTT.

This clone was found once. The gene calls are TRBV29-1 and TRBJ2-1; TRBD2 agrees at 9 bases. Germline V lookup: CDR1 SQVTM, CDR2 ANQGSEA. Trimming at V came to 6 bases and at J to 8 bases, leaving 11 bases not matched to a gene. This CDR3 has 14 residues. CDR3 DNA: TGCAGCGTCAAACAACTCCTAGCGGGACATGAGCAGTTCTTC. Translation gives CSVKQLLAGHEQFF.

This rearrangement joins TRBV5-1 to TRBJ1-6, with D unresolved. Deletions cut 4 bases from V and 10 bases from J, with 18 bases between. The CDR3 loop spans 15 amino acids. Germline V gene lookup returns CDR1 SGHRS and CDR2 YFSETQ. The CDR3 loop is CASSPTQRIESPLHF. As DNA, the CDR3 is TGCGCCAGCAGCCCTACCCAGAGGATTGAATCACCCCTCCACTTT.

The gene calls are TRBV9 and TRBJ1-1; the D is unclear. The CDR3 spans 13 residues. The V end lost 3 bases, the J end lost 2 bases, and 8 bases lay between the germline ends. Germline lookup yields CDR1 SGDLS and CDR2 YYNGEE. CDR3: CASSGAANTEAFF. The CDR3 DNA is TGTGCCAGCAGCGGGGCAGCTAACACTGAAGCTTTCTTT.

The gene calls are TRBV5-1 and TRBJ1-2; 9 positions agree with TRBD1. V shed 2 bases, J shed 8 bases, and the junction held 13 bases outside the gene matches. Germline V gives CDR1 SGHRS, CDR2 YFSETQ. CDR3 length: 16 amino acids. For the CDR3, the DNA is TGCGCCAGCAGCTTAGGGACAGGGACCCGGCTGCAGGGCTACACCTTC. Translating it yields CASSLGTGTRLQGYTF.

This chain links TRBV19 with TRBJ1-3, with a weak D call TRBD1 (5 bases). CDR3 size: 15 residues. Germline V CDR1 and CDR2: LNHDA, SQIVND (reference sequence). V lost 2 bases, J lost 1 base, and 9 bases lay in between. The CDR3 spells CASSITAGSGNTIYF. CDR3 DNA sequence: TGTGCCAGTAGTATAACGGCAGGGTCTGGAAACACCATATATTTT. The entire variable domain, with the rest obtained from reference TRBV19 and TRBJ1-3, is as follows: DGGITQSPKYLFRKEGQNVTLSCEQNLNHDAMYWYRQDPGQGLRLIYYSQIVNDFQKGDIAEGYSVSREKKESFPLTVTSAQKNPTAFYLCASSITAGSGNTIYFGEGSWLTVV.

The chain couples TRBV28 to TRBJ2-1; no clear D gene. Trimming removed 6 bases from V and 12 bases from J, with 15 bases in between. Germline CDR1 and CDR2: MDHEN and SYDVKM. The CDR3 is 12 residues long. As DNA, the CDR3 is TGTGCCAGCAGCCCCACCCCCCGAGGGCAGTTCTTC. It encodes CASSPTPRGQFF.

This chain links TRBV20-1 with TRBJ1-2; TRBD1 agrees at 8 bases. After removal of 3 bases from V and 5 bases from J, the junction contained 8 bases not matched to a gene. Germline lookup yields CDR1 DFQATT and CDR2 SNEGSKA (reference sequence). CDR3 length equals 14 residues. The CDR3 DNA reads as TGCAGTGCTAGTAGGACAGGGCCTGAGTATGGCTACACCTTC. Its protein is CSASRTGPEYGYTF.

A few counts support this clone. This chain uses TRBV5-1 with TRBJ2-7; 7 positions match TRBD2. The CDR3 has 15 residues. Germline V lookup: CDR1 SGHRS, CDR2 YFSETQ. Trimming took 3 bases from V and 3 from J; bases not matched to a gene: 9. The CDR3 DNA is TGCGCCAGCAGCTCCGGCCCTGGCGGGAGCTACGAGCAGTACTTC. Its protein product is CASSSGPGGSYEQYF.